The 19 T cell receptor beta chains reported below all come from one sample, sequenced in a study of CD8 T cells in Susac syndrome. Reverse transcription of roughly 0.5 to 1 ug RNA was performed with random hexamers. TCRdb re-derived calls from the immunoSEQ multiplex PCR reads in MiXCR, one entry per CDR3 protein. This sample yields 53,000 or so distinct CDR3 sequences, of which roughly 93% are seen a single time; 0.5% to 0.55% belongs to the top ten. Sequenced sample: CD8+ T cells from PBMCs. Receptors originate from a human donor in good health.

The chain links TRBV27 to TRBJ2-1; D is unclear. Germline lookup yields CDR1 MNHEY and CDR2 SMNVEV (reference sequence). The CDR3 covers 15 residues. With 5 bases removed from V and 0 bases from J, the gap between germline ends came to 11 bases. DNA of the CDR3: TGTGCCAGCAGTCAGACTCCGAGCTCCTACAATGAGCAGTTCTTC. This codes for CASSQTPSSYNEQFF.

The rearrangement links TRBV2 to TRBJ2-5; the D is unclear. Germline V CDR1 and CDR2: SNHLY, FYNNEI. Trimming removed 7 bases from V and 5 bases from J, with 14 bases in between. The CDR3 covers 13 residues. The CDR3 region is CASKPKLTETQYF. For the CDR3, the DNA is TGTGCCAGCAAGCCGAAGCTTACGGAGACCCAGTACTTC. Complete variable domain (other parts from reference TRBV2 and TRBJ2-5): EPEVTQTPSHQVTQMGQEVILRCVPISNHLYFYWYRQILGQKVEFLVSFYNNEISEKSEIFDDQFSVERPDGSNFTLKIRSTKLEDSAMYFCASKPKLTETQYFGPGTRLLVL.

This sequence joins TRBV5-4 and TRBJ2-7, with TRBD1 matching 8 bases. The length of the CDR3 is 14 residues. Looked up from germline, CDR1 is SGHNT and CDR2 is YYREEE (reference sequence). With V trimmed by 4 bases and J by 3 bases, 6 bases remained unmatched. CDR3 sequence reads: CASSTDRVVYEQYF. In nucleotides, the CDR3 is TGTGCCAGCAGCACGGACAGGGTGGTCTACGAGCAGTACTTC.

The V and J genes are TRBV3-1 and TRBJ2-6; tentatively, D is TRBD1 (6 bases). V was clipped by 2 bases and J by 0 bases, with 11 bases between them. Germline V CDR1 and CDR2: LGHDT, YNNKEL (reference sequence). This CDR3 has 17 amino acids. CDR3 loop: CASSQSGHSSGANVLTF. DNA for the CDR3: TGTGCCAGCAGCCAATCGGGACACAGCTCTGGGGCCAACGTCCTGACTTTC.

The V gene is TRBV6-6, the J gene TRBJ1-2; no reliable D call. CDR1 and CDR2 (germline): MNHNY, SVGAGI (reference sequence). V dropped 2 bases and J dropped 6 bases, with 10 bases sitting between them. The CDR3 covers 13 residues. CDR3 sequence (DNA): TGTGCCAGCAGTTACGCCTTATCAGATGGCTACACCTTC. Its protein product is CASSYALSDGYTF.

The V and J genes are TRBV27 and TRBJ1-1; 7 bases are shared with TRBD1. Germline trimming cut 6 bases from V and 1 base from J; bases unmatched to any gene: 8. CDR1 and CDR2 from the germline V gene are MNHEY and SMNVEV (reference sequence). The CDR3 length is 15 residues. The CDR3 loop is CASSPYPGGNTEAFF. The CDR3 DNA is TGTGCCAGCAGCCCGTATCCAGGGGGGAACACTGAAGCTTTCTTT.

V usage is TRBV7-6 and J usage is TRBJ1-6; TRBD1 aligns across 7 bases. V shed 5 bases, J shed 5 bases, and the junction held 6 bases outside the gene matches. Germline CDR1 is SGHVS and CDR2 is FNYEAQ. The CDR3 consists of 15 residues. The DNA of the CDR3 is TGTGCCAGCAGCCCAGGGACAGCTAATAATTCACCCCTCCACTTT. Protein sequence: CASSPGTANNSPLHF.

The J gene is TRBJ2-6, the V gene TRBV6-4, with D uncertain. The ends were cut back, 2 bases at V and 1 base at J, with 3 bases in the middle. Germline lookup yields CDR1 MRHNA and CDR2 SNTAGT. This CDR3 has 14 residues. CDR3 in DNA: TGTGCCAGCAGTGACGGATCTGGGGCCAACGTCCTGACTTTC. It translates to CASSDGSGANVLTF.

This clonotype was picked up a small number of times. This chain connects TRBV19 to TRBJ2-7; 7 nucleotides match TRBD1. Losses at the gene ends were 5 bases for V and 1 base for J; bases not matched to a gene: 2. The CDR3 runs to 13 residues. Germline CDR1 LNHDA, CDR2 SQIVND (reference sequence). The CDR3 nucleotides are TGTGCCAGTAGTCCGGGACAGTCCTACGAGCAGTACTTC. Its protein product is CASSPGQSYEQYF.

The chain is built from TRBV5-6 and TRBJ1-1, with D unclear. CDR3 length equals 14 residues. Germline CDR1 SGHDT, CDR2 YYEEEE. The V gene lost 0 bases and the J gene lost 8 bases, with 14 bases spanning the gap. CDR3 residues: CASSLGVTVGEAFF. The CDR3 DNA follows: TGTGCCAGCAGCTTGGGGGTGACGGTGGGGGAAGCTTTCTTT.

This sequence joins TRBV29-1 and TRBJ2-7; 7 positions agree with TRBD2. V lost 4 bases, J lost 2 bases, and 5 bases stayed unmatched. Per the germline V gene, CDR1 is SQVTM and CDR2 is ANQGSEA. The CDR3 consists of 13 residues. The CDR3 DNA reads as TGCAGCGTTGCCCTGGGGGGGGCCTACGAGCAGTACTTC. It specifies CSVALGGAYEQYF.

The genes are TRBV5-6 and TRBJ2-3, with 7 bases matching TRBD2. This CDR3 has 16 residues. Germline values: CDR1 SGHDT, CDR2 YYEEEE. The junction had 5 bases not matched to a gene; V was cut back by 0 bases and J by 1 base. This CDR3 reads CASSLVATSGTDTQYF. Here the CDR3 DNA reads TGTGCCAGCAGCTTGGTAGCAACTAGCGGCACAGATACGCAGTATTTT.

V is TRBV19 and J is TRBJ2-2; weak D call: TRBD2 (6 bases). CDR3 size: 15 residues. Trimming stripped 7 bases from V and 2 bases from J, with 14 bases between. Germline V gene lookup returns CDR1 LNHDA and CDR2 SQIVND (reference sequence). CDR3 nucleotides: TGTGCCAGTACTTTGGGGACTCCCAACACCGGGGAGCTGTTTTTT. This gives the protein CASTLGTPNTGELFF.

V is TRBV30 and J is TRBJ2-7; TRBD2 might be the D (5 bases). The V gene's germline CDR1 is GTSNPN and CDR2 SVGIG (reference sequence). V was shortened by 0 bases and J by 1 base, with 10 bases between the two germline ends. The length of the CDR3 is 14 residues. CDR3 residues: CAWSVAGGSYEQYF. CDR3 bases: TGTGCCTGGAGTGTTGCGGGCGGGTCCTACGAGCAGTACTTC.

The V call is TRBV29-1, the J call TRBJ2-3; 8 positions agree with TRBD2. V dropped 5 bases and J dropped 6; count of bases not matched to a gene: 4. Germline V gene lookup returns CDR1 SQVTM and CDR2 ANQGSEA. The CDR3 loop spans 12 amino acids. CDR3 nucleotides: TGCAGCGTTCGTAGCGGGACGGATACGCAGTATTTT. This codes for CSVRSGTDTQYF.

J is TRBJ2-1 and V is TRBV20-1; weak D call: TRBD2 (5 bases). From germline, CDR1 is DFQATT and CDR2 SNEGSKA (reference sequence). The CDR3 covers 14 residues. V dropped 3 bases and J dropped 10 bases, with 19 bases sitting between them. CDR3 sequence (DNA): TGCAGTGCTAGTGGTTCGACTACAACCGGGGAGCAGTTCTTC. Amino acids: CSASGSTTTGEQFF.

The chain recombines TRBV29-1 with TRBJ2-7, with 7 bases that match TRBD1. The trim removed 1 base at V and 2 bases at J, leaving 2 bases unmatched. This CDR3 is 13 amino acids long. Germline V CDR1 and CDR2: SQVTM, ANQGSEA. The CDR3 DNA follows: TGCAGCGTTGAAGCCGACAGGGCCTACGAGCAGTACTTC. This sequence encodes CSVEADRAYEQYF.

The chain combines TRBV5-6 with TRBJ2-7; D is undetermined. There are 14 residues in the CDR3. V was trimmed by 4 bases and J by 0 bases, leaving 11 bases between them. Germline CDR1 is SGHDT and CDR2 is YYEEEE. DNA for the CDR3: TGTGCCAGCAGCATTGGGTCCCTCTCCTACGAGCAGTACTTC. It encodes CASSIGSLSYEQYF.

V gene TRBV27 combines with J gene TRBJ2-7, with D possibly being TRBD1 or TRBD2 (5 bases each). Trimming shortened V by 5 bases and J by 2 bases, and 13 bases separated the two germline ends. CDR1 MNHEY and CDR2 SMNVEV come from the germline V gene (reference sequence). CDR3 length: 14 amino acids. CDR3 nucleotide sequence: TGTGCCAGCAGTCCCCGGGGCAGCCCCTACGAGCAGTACTTC. This codes for CASSPRGSPYEQYF.